Following are 15 T cell receptor beta chains from one sample sequenced in a study of cytomegalovirus exposure and HLA in healthy donors. The PCR used 60 Vbeta and 13 Jbeta primers. Clones were read by immunoSEQ multiplex PCR, and TCRdb kept only the in-frame ones, dropping some. Among 200,000 to 250,000 clones listed, more than 75% were seen once. The sequenced material came from PBMCs. These receptors came from a girl aged 2-10 years in good health and CMV-seronegative.

This clone has only one observation. The chain employs TRBV4-1 and TRBJ2-7; a weak D match, TRBD2 (5 bases). The CDR3 has 14 amino acids. V was pared by 2 bases and J by 3 bases, with 11 bases between. Germline V lookup: CDR1 MGHRA, CDR2 YSYEKL. CDR3 coding DNA: TGCGCCAGCAGCCAAACTAGTACCCGCTACGAGCAGTACTTC. This codes for CASSQTSTRYEQYF.

V gene TRBV27 combines with J gene TRBJ1-3; D gene ambiguous. The germline V and J ends were trimmed by 5 bases and 3 bases, with 17 bases remaining between them. Germline V gene data show CDR1 as MNHEY and CDR2 as SMNVEV (reference sequence). This CDR3 is 16 amino acids long. The chain's CDR3 is CASSTRREAIGNTIYF. The CDR3 DNA is TGTGCCAGCAGTACCCGCCGGGAGGCTATTGGAAACACCATATATTTT.

The chain is built from TRBV27 and TRBJ2-6; 8 bases map to TRBD1. The CDR3 extends over 17 amino acids. Germline V gene data show CDR1 as MNHEY and CDR2 as SMNVEV (reference sequence). V lost 2 bases and J lost 4; bases outside the gene matches: 7. The CDR3 here is CASSLRQGASGANVLTF. The DNA for the CDR3 is TGTGCCAGCAGTTTACGGCAGGGGGCGTCCGGGGCCAACGTCCTGACTTTC.

The V call is TRBV6-1, the J call TRBJ2-3; 8 bases agree with TRBD2. The CDR3 consists of 18 residues. Germline values: CDR1 MNHNS, CDR2 SASEGT. V shed 3 bases, J shed 3 bases, and the junction held 14 bases outside the gene matches. The CDR3 region has the DNA TGTGCCAGCAGTGATGGGAACGTAGCGGGAATGATTACAGATACGCAGTATTTT. It codes for CASSDGNVAGMITDTQYF.

The chain is built from TRBV7-8 and TRBJ2-3; TRBD1 matches 7 bases. V was pared by 4 bases and J by 2 bases, with 9 bases of the junction left unmatched. This CDR3 region has 16 residues. Germline V lookup: CDR1 SGHVS, CDR2 FQNEAQ. This chain's CDR3 is CASSSGTAPLTDTQYF. DNA for the CDR3: TGTGCCAGCAGCTCCGGGACAGCCCCTCTCACAGATACGCAGTATTTT.

The gene calls are TRBV2 and TRBJ1-5, with a possible D match to TRBD1 (5 bases). Germline V gene data show CDR1 as SNHLY and CDR2 as FYNNEI. The length of the CDR3 is 14 residues. V was cut by 2 bases and J by 6 bases, with 11 bases left in between. The CDR3 sequence is CASSENGGTQPQHF. The DNA for the CDR3 is TGTGCCAGCAGTGAAAACGGGGGTACTCAGCCCCAGCATTTT.

This clone came up a few times. The gene calls are TRBV4-1 and TRBJ1-2; no reliable D call. Germline V gives CDR1 MGHRA, CDR2 YSYEKL. V was cut by 1 base and J by 3 bases, with 6 bases left in between. The CDR3 length is 13 residues. CDR3 region: CASSQAGHYGYTF. CDR3 bases: TGCGCCAGCAGCCAAGCGGGTCACTATGGCTACACCTTC.

The rearrangement uses TRBV4-1 and TRBJ2-1; D might be TRBD2 (7 bases). The germline V gene has CDR1 MGHRA and CDR2 YSYEKL. V lost 0 bases and J lost 2, with 8 bases in between. CDR3 size: 15 residues. CDR3 nucleotide sequence: TGCGCCAGCAGCCAAGAGGGGGGGCCCTACAATGAGCAGTTCTTC. This encodes CASSQEGGPYNEQFF.

Written as DNA, the CDR3 is TGTGCCAGCAGCAAACGACACAGGCAGCCCCAGCATTTT. Its translation: CASSKRHRQPQHF. The chain combines TRBV21-1 with TRBJ1-5; the table's D call of TRBD1 was not tested on the DNA. TRBV21-1 is termed a pseudogene. This CDR3 contains 13 residues.

The chain is built from TRBV5-4 and TRBJ2-5, with 8 positions matching TRBD2. The CDR3 contains 14 residues. V shed 4 bases, J shed 5 bases, and the junction held 7 bases outside the gene matches. Per the germline V gene, CDR1 is SGHNT and CDR2 is YYREEE (reference sequence). For the CDR3, the DNA is TGTGCCAGCAGCGGAAGTAGCGGGGCTGAGACCCAGTACTTC. It yields the protein CASSGSSGAETQYF.

V usage is TRBV9 and J usage is TRBJ1-1, with 8 bases fitting TRBD1. The CDR3 is 15 amino acids. The germline V gene encodes CDR1 SGDLS and CDR2 YYNGEE. The V segment lost 4 bases and the J segment 0 bases; nucleotides outside the gene matches: 5. The CDR3 sequence: CASSTTGALNTEAFF. The CDR3 bases are TGTGCCAGCAGCACGACAGGGGCCTTGAACACTGAAGCTTTCTTT.

This chain connects TRBV27 to TRBJ2-1; possible D gene TRBD1, 6 bases. Trimming cost V 6 bases and J 6 bases, with 12 bases left between them. This CDR3 spans 13 amino acids. The V gene's germline CDR1 is MNHEY and CDR2 SMNVEV (reference sequence). This chain's CDR3 is CASSRGGRNEQFF. The CDR3 DNA reads TGTGCCAGCAGCCGAGGGGGTCGCAATGAGCAGTTCTTC.

The chain recombines TRBV7-8 with TRBJ1-5, with 7 bases matching TRBD1. This CDR3 has 19 amino acids. V lost 3 bases to trimming and J lost 6 bases; unmatched junction nucleotides: 20. Germline assignment: CDR1 SGHVS and CDR2 FQNEAQ. The CDR3 sequence is CASSFYTPSIGQAGQPQHF. In nucleotides, the CDR3 is TGTGCCAGCAGCTTTTATACCCCGTCAATTGGACAGGCAGGTCAGCCCCAGCATTTT. Filled out from reference TRBV7-8 and TRBJ1-5, the complete variable domain reads GAGVSQSPRYKVAKRGQDVALRCDPISGHVSLFWYQQALGQGPEFLTYFQNEAQLDKSGLPSDRFFAERPEGSVSTLKIQRTQQEDSAVYLCASSFYTPSIGQAGQPQHFGDGTRLSIL.

This clone was detected once. The chain carries TRBV6-1 and TRBJ1-2; D might be TRBD1 (5 bases). Germline V lookup: CDR1 MNHNS, CDR2 SASEGT. This CDR3 is 14 amino acids long. Deletions cut 3 bases from V and 2 bases from J, with 10 bases between. CDR3 coding DNA: TGTGCCAGCAGTGATAGGGGAAGGAACTATGGCTACACCTTC. This gives the protein CASSDRGRNYGYTF.

The chain joins TRBV4-2 to TRBJ1-3; a weak D match, TRBD1 (5 bases). The CDR3 runs 14 residues. CDR1 and CDR2 from the germline V gene are LGHNA and YNFKEQ. Trimming cost V 7 bases and J 0 bases, with 10 bases left between them. The CDR3, as DNA: TGTGCCAGCATGACAGACAGCTCTGGAAACACCATATATTTT. Protein sequence: CASMTDSSGNTIYF.